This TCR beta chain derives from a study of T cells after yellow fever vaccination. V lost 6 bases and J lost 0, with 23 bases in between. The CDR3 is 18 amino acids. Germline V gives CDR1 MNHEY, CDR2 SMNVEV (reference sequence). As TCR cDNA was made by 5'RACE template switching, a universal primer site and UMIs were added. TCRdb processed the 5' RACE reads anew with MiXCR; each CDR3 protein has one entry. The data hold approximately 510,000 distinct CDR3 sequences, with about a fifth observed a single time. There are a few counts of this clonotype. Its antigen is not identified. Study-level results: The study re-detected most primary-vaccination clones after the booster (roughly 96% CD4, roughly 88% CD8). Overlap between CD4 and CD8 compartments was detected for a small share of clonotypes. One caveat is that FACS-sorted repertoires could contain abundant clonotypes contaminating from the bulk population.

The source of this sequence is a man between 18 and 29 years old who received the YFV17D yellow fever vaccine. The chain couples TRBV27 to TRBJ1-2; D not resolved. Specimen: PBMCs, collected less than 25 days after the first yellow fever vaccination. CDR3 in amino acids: CASRSERRCSLSNYGYTF. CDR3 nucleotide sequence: TGTGCCAGCAGGAGTGAAAGGAGGTGTTCCCTTTCTAACTATGGCTACACCTTC.